The T cell receptor (beta chain) under discussion was sequenced for a study of early T cells in non-severe SARS-CoV-2 infection (dated by TCRdb to the early 2020s). Looking at the study overall: Bulk RNA from unsorted whole blood was used for TCR sequencing, so alpha and beta chains could not be paired.

Findings and caveats that apply to the study as a whole: VDJdb matching was skewed toward anti-spike CD8 responses and likely underestimated virus-specific expansions, missing private and CD4 specificities.

On this clonotype: No antigen is known for it. Base qualities are not recorded, but no much larger clone differs from it by a single base.

Including the terminal cysteine and phenylalanine, the CDR3 comprises 14 residues. Solely the CDR3 DNA is kept, with 42 bases framed from the first base. The trim is 1 base for V and 5 bases for J, with a gap of 11 bases between the germline ends. The germline V gene gives CDR1 as SGHTA and CDR2 as FQGNSA. A case-control design nested within a healthcare worker cohort in London, UK, was used, with weekly nasopharyngeal swab PCR tests and blood sampling performed. Healthcare workers were recruited between 23 and 31 March 2020, during the week of the UK lockdown, and were followed weekly for up to about 16 weeks. The library came from 5' RACE. The instrument given in TCRdb is NextSeq 500. To correct for sequencing error and PCR bias, the TCR library protocol tagged individual cDNA molecules with unique molecular identifiers. TCR alpha and beta chains were both sequenced, and the abundances of alpha and beta sequences in each sample were closely correlated with each other. The authors' analysis ran thus. Decombinator V4 was used to perform V gene, J gene and CDR3 annotation of TCR sequences. TCRs were defined as expanded if a significant change between any two time points was detected under a Poisson model with p below 0.0001. Abundances of TCRs were expressed as counts per million after normalisation to the total number of TCRs sequenced in each sample. TRAV1-2 paired with TRAJ12, TRAJ20 or TRAJ33 defined MAIT TCRs, while TRAV10 paired with TRAJ18 defined iNKT TCRs. VDJdb, accessed on 1 November 2021, was searched for TCRs annotated for CMV, EBV and SARS-CoV-2, and TCRs annotated for more than one antigen were excluded. TCRdb applied fastp at Q25 and MiXCR to the public reads, then kept only in-frame beta chains. One record per CDR3 amino acid sequence lists the most common genes and DNA. These V and J calls rely on TCRdb rather than the paper's analysis. Counted in this sample were around 81,000 distinct CDR3 sequences; 14% of them appeared once. The biggest ten clones account for approximately 9.9% of the sample.

The V and J segments used are TRBV7-2 and TRBJ2-5; the D gene is perhaps TRBD1 or TRBD2, each of them matching over 6 bases. The clonotype was recovered from an adult who was a healthcare worker with PCR-confirmed SARS-CoV-2 infection or an uninfected control (not recorded which). Sample: whole blood. The nucleotides are TGTGCCAGCAGCTTAGAGGGGGGAACCGAGACCCAGTACTTC. Protein translation: CASSLEGGTETQYF.